The 32 T cell receptor beta chains given below trace back to one sample, sequenced in a study of OX40 agonist ivuxolimab in advanced cancers. The protocol was immunoSEQ multiplex PCR, while the TCRdb copy is restricted to in-frame clones and leaves out a portion. This sample has approximately 26,000 clones, with 60% to 80% found just once. Specimen: CD4+ or CD8+ T cells sorted from blood, collected in a trial of the OX40 agonist ivuxolimab. These receptors all stem from an adult with an advanced solid tumor such as melanoma, head and neck, liver or kidney cancer.

As concerns this clone: Additional DNA sequences in this sample encode the identical CDR3. The chain employs TRBV29-1 and TRBJ2-5, with 16 nucleotides matching TRBD2. CDR1 SQVTM and CDR2 ANQGSEA come from the germline V gene. CDR3 length: 16 amino acids. The ends lost 3 bases at V and 5 bases at J; junction bases unmatched: 6. The CDR3 loop reads CSVDGTSGGAWETQYF. The CDR3, as DNA: TGCAGCGTTGATGGGACTAGCGGGGGGGCCTGGGAGACCCAGTACTTC.

This chain links TRBV18 with TRBJ1-5; tentative D call: TRBD1 (6 bases). Trimming took off 1 base at V and 5 bases at J, with 6 bases between the two ends. This CDR3 contains 13 residues. Per germline, CDR1 KGHSH and CDR2 LQKENI. The CDR3, as DNA: TGTGCCAGCTCACCACAGGGGGATCAGCCCCAGCATTTT. It specifies CASSPQGDQPQHF.

V and J are TRBV11-2 and TRBJ2-7, with D perhaps given as TRBD1 or TRBD2 (5 bases each). CDR1 is SGHAT, CDR2 FQNNGV, per germline. This CDR3 has 18 amino acids. Trimming removed 0 bases from V and 1 base from J, with 19 bases in between. The CDR3 nucleotides read TGTGCCAGCAGCTTAGATCGCCCCTTTGGGACGGTATCCTACGAGCAGTACTTC. Translated: CASSLDRPFGTVSYEQYF. The variable domain in full, completed from reference TRBV11-2 and TRBJ2-7, reads EAGVAQSPRYKIIEKRQSVAFWCNPISGHATLYWYQQILGQGPKLLIQFQNNGVVDDSQLPKDRFSAERLKGVDSTLKIQPAKLEDSAVYLCASSLDRPFGTVSYEQYFGPGTRLTVT.

This clone was picked up a small number of times. The chain has TRBV5-5 and TRBJ2-7; TRBD1 matches 8 bases. V gave up 1 base and J gave up 4 bases; unmatched junction bases: 7. This CDR3 is built from 15 residues. From germline, CDR1 is SGHKS and CDR2 YYEKEE (reference sequence). CDR3 DNA: TGTGCCAGCAGCTTGAAACAGGGGGGCTTTTACGAGCAGTACTTC. Protein: CASSLKQGGFYEQYF.

The rearrangement joins TRBV25-1 to TRBJ1-1, with D unclear. V gave up 7 bases and J gave up 3 bases, with 12 bases separating them. Germline lookup yields CDR1 MGHDK and CDR2 SYGVNS. This CDR3 spans 13 amino acids. The CDR3 sequence is CASTPPWDTEAFF. Here the CDR3 DNA reads TGTGCCAGCACCCCTCCCTGGGACACTGAAGCTTTCTTT.

The rearrangement joins TRBV5-5 to TRBJ2-3; D is perhaps TRBD2 (7 bases). Trimming removed 1 base from V and 1 base from J, with 16 bases in between. This CDR3 contains 17 residues. Per the germline V gene, CDR1 is SGHKS and CDR2 is YYEKEE (reference sequence). Written as DNA, the CDR3 is TGTGCCAGCAGCTTGAGGGCGCGGGGGCCGGGCACAGATACGCAGTATTTT. Residues: CASSLRARGPGTDTQYF.

Written as DNA, the CDR3 is TGCGCCAGCAGCCTACTATTAATGGGACAGGCCGAAGCTTTCTTT. The encoded protein is CASSLLLMGQAEAFF. V gene TRBV5-1 combines with J gene TRBJ1-1; 8 bases are a match to TRBD1. CDR1 is SGHRS and CDR2 is YFSETQ in the germline V gene. V shed 4 bases, J shed 8 bases, and the junction held 13 bases outside the gene matches. This CDR3 comprises 15 residues.

The gene calls are TRBV9 and TRBJ2-6; 8 positions match TRBD1. This CDR3 comprises 15 residues. After removal of 5 bases from V and 1 base from J, the junction contained 2 bases not matched to a gene. Germline CDR1 SGDLS, CDR2 YYNGEE. This CDR3 reads CASRQGGSGANVLTF. The CDR3 region has the DNA TGTGCCAGCAGACAGGGGGGTTCTGGGGCCAACGTCCTGACTTTC.

The V gene is TRBV2, the J gene TRBJ1-5; D may be TRBD1 (6 bases). With 4 bases removed from V and 11 bases from J, the gap between germline ends came to 12 bases. This CDR3 is built from 12 residues. Germline lookup yields CDR1 SNHLY and CDR2 FYNNEI. The CDR3 DNA follows: TGTGCCAGCAGTGTCAGGGGAGGGGCCCAGCATTTT. This sequence encodes CASSVRGGAQHF.

This chain joins TRBV7-9 and TRBJ1-2; D might be TRBD1 (5 bases). The CDR3 covers 16 residues. The germline gives CDR1 SEHNR, CDR2 FQNEAQ (reference sequence). V was cut by 5 bases and J by 8 bases, with 24 bases left in between. The DNA for the CDR3 is TGTGCCAGCAGCAGACTGGGGATGGGGACGACCGACGGCTACACCTTC. The encoded protein is CASSRLGMGTTDGYTF.

The chain uses TRBV5-4 and TRBJ2-2; D remains ambiguous. Germline V CDR1 and CDR2: SGHNT, YYREEE (reference sequence). The V end was cut by 4 bases, the J end by 3 bases, with 16 bases between. The CDR3 runs 16 residues. The chain's CDR3 is CASSPTTGWDTGELFF. The CDR3 DNA is TGTGCCAGCAGCCCGACGACTGGGTGGGACACCGGGGAGCTGTTTTTT.

The chain couples TRBV7-9 to TRBJ2-1; TRBD2 is a possible D gene (6 bases). Looked up from germline, CDR1 is SEHNR and CDR2 is FQNEAQ (reference sequence). V was shortened by 1 base and J by 5 bases, with 12 bases between the two germline ends. This CDR3 region has 15 residues. The CDR3 sequence: CASSLVRDFNNEQFF. The CDR3 DNA reads TGTGCCAGCAGCTTAGTCCGGGACTTTAACAATGAGCAGTTCTTC. The variable domain in full, completed from reference TRBV7-9 and TRBJ2-1, reads DTGVSQNPRHKITKRGQNVTFRCDPISEHNRLYWYRQTLGQGPEFLTYFQNEAQLEKSRLLSDRFSAERPKGSFSTLEIQRTEQGDSAMYLCASSLVRDFNNEQFFGPGTRLTVL.

The chain joins TRBV5-4 to TRBJ2-7; TRBD2 might be the D (5 bases). V lost 1 base and J lost 4, with 15 bases in between. The germline V gene encodes CDR1 SGHNT and CDR2 YYREEE (reference sequence). The CDR3 is made up of 15 amino acids. In DNA form, the CDR3 reads TGTGCCAGCAGCTTGCCGGCCAGGACTCAATACGAGCAGTACTTC. As protein: CASSLPARTQYEQYF.

In this sample, this clone turned up once. The rearrangement joins TRBV5-1 to TRBJ1-1, with a tentative D call TRBD1 (6 bases). Germline V gene sequence: CDR1 SGHRS, CDR2 YFSETQ. Trimming left V 1 base short and J 0 bases short, with 13 bases between. The CDR3 has 16 residues. This CDR3 reads CASSLIGGSLNTEAFF. CDR3 in DNA: TGCGCCAGCAGCTTGATAGGGGGTTCCTTGAACACTGAAGCTTTCTTT.

J is TRBJ1-4 and V is TRBV6-1; 7 bases fit TRBD1. This CDR3 region has 14 residues. Germline CDR1 is MNHNS and CDR2 is SASEGT. The V segment lost 5 bases and the J segment 8 bases; nucleotides outside the gene matches: 8. CDR3 DNA sequence: TGTGCCAGCAGTTTTGGGACAGAGAGCGAAAAACTGTTTTTT. Translated: CASSFGTESEKLFF.

CDR3 residues: CASSSLQAANYGYTF. The CDR3, as DNA: TGTGCCAGCAGTTCTCTTCAGGCAGCTAACTATGGCTACACCTTC. The rearrangement uses TRBV28 and TRBJ1-2; no clear D gene. Trimming cost V 4 bases and J 0 bases, with 12 bases left between them. The length of the CDR3 is 15 residues. Germline-derived CDR1 and CDR2 are MDHEN and SYDVKM.

This clone has only one observation. This chain connects TRBV11-3 to TRBJ1-1; TRBD1 might be the D (5 bases). The V end lost 2 bases, the J end lost 1 base, and 8 bases lay between the germline ends. The germline gives CDR1 SGHNT, CDR2 YENEEA. The CDR3 spans 14 residues. The CDR3 nucleotides are TGTGCCAGCAGCTTAAGGGGCAAGAACACTGAAGCTTTCTTT. This translates into CASSLRGKNTEAFF.

The gene calls are TRBV6-1 and TRBJ2-7; the D is unclear. In germline, CDR1 is MNHNS, CDR2 SASEGT. This CDR3 region has 14 residues. The V and J ends lost 2 bases and 7 bases respectively, with 15 bases between them. CDR3 nucleotide sequence: TGTGCCAGCAGTGAATGGTCCGGGCGCAAAGAGCAGTACTTC. Translation: CASSEWSGRKEQYF.

This chain joins TRBV5-1 and TRBJ2-1, with 9 bases fitting TRBD2. V dropped 0 bases and J dropped 0; count of bases not matched to a gene: 4. CDR3 size: 17 residues. The germline V gene has CDR1 SGHRS and CDR2 YFSETQ. The CDR3 here is CASSLEASGVSYNEQFF. CDR3 bases: TGCGCCAGCAGCTTGGAGGCTAGCGGGGTCTCCTACAATGAGCAGTTCTTC.

The chain combines TRBV5-1 with TRBJ1-5; the D is unclear. CDR3 size: 18 residues. V lost 2 bases, J lost 0 bases, and 18 bases lay in between. Germline-derived CDR1 and CDR2 are SGHRS and YFSETQ. CDR3 nucleotide sequence: TGCGCCAGCAGCTTTAATTGGGCGGGATTTCCTAGCAATCAGCCCCAGCATTTT. Protein product: CASSFNWAGFPSNQPQHF.

The rearrangement uses TRBV29-1 and TRBJ1-1, with TRBD1 matching over 9 bases. Germline V gene data show CDR1 as SQVTM and CDR2 as ANQGSEA. CDR3 size: 12 residues. V shed 6 bases, J shed 6 bases, and the junction held 5 bases outside the gene matches. The CDR3 is CSVGQGGPEAFF. CDR3 DNA: TGCAGCGTGGGACAGGGAGGTCCTGAAGCTTTCTTT. Together with reference TRBV29-1 and TRBJ1-1, the CDR3 gives the full variable domain: SAVISQKPSRDICQRGTSLTIQCQVDSQVTMMFWYRQQPGQSLTLIATANQGSEATYESGFVIDKFPISRPNLTFSTLTVSNMSPEDSSIYLCSVGQGGPEAFFGQGTRLTVV.

This chain connects TRBV11-3 to TRBJ2-2, with D perhaps being TRBD1 or TRBD2 (6 bases each). Germline assignment: CDR1 SGHNT and CDR2 YENEEA. This CDR3 is built from 15 residues. V gave up 6 bases and J gave up 4 bases, with 15 bases separating them. CDR3 amino acids: CASSGSGAPTGELFF. CDR3 nucleotides: TGTGCCAGCAGTGGGTCGGGGGCGCCCACCGGGGAGCTGTTTTTT.

The chain uses TRBV4-2 and TRBJ1-2, with D perhaps TRBD1 (6 bases). V lost 5 bases and J 5 bases, leaving 27 bases between the germline ends. The length of the CDR3 is 18 residues. Germline loops: CDR1 LGHNA, CDR2 YNFKEQ. The CDR3 protein is CASSLVIYRGAPTYGYTF. As DNA, the CDR3 is TGTGCCAGCAGCTTAGTAATTTATAGGGGGGCACCAACTTATGGCTACACCTTC.

There are a few counts of this clone. The chain links TRBV6-5 to TRBJ1-5; no clear D. This CDR3 spans 13 amino acids. The germline gives CDR1 MNHEY, CDR2 SVGAGI. V lost 8 bases, J lost 3 bases, and 11 bases lay in between. DNA for the CDR3: TGTGCCAGCGCCCGGGCACACAATCAGCCCCAGCATTTT. Amino acids: CASARAHNQPQHF.

V is TRBV28 and J is TRBJ1-3; D unclear. CDR3 length equals 14 residues. From germline, CDR1 is MDHEN and CDR2 SYDVKM. Trimming pared 5 bases from V and 0 bases from J, leaving 8 bases between. CDR3 sequence (DNA): TGTGCCAGCAGTCCGACTTACTCTGGAAACACCATATATTTT. This sequence encodes CASSPTYSGNTIYF.

The chain recombines TRBV6-1 with TRBJ1-2; a possible D gene is TRBD1 (5 bases). Germline CDR1 reads MNHNS; CDR2 reads SASEGT. V was clipped by 2 bases and J by 3 bases, with 7 bases between them. The CDR3 totals 13 residues. CDR3 nucleotide sequence: TGTGCCAGCAGTGAAACGGGACACTATGGCTACACCTTC. Its protein product is CASSETGHYGYTF.

V and J are TRBV5-1 and TRBJ1-2, with D hard to call. The CDR3 has 19 residues. Germline CDR1 is SGHRS and CDR2 is YFSETQ. V lost 6 bases and J lost 0, with 27 bases in between. CDR3 sequence reads: CASMGKTPEGIRANYGYTF. The CDR3 nucleotides are TGCGCCAGCATGGGCAAAACCCCAGAAGGCATCCGAGCTAACTATGGCTACACCTTC.

This chain joins TRBV7-6 and TRBJ2-5; 12 nucleotides match TRBD2. Germline trimming cut 3 bases from V and 3 bases from J; bases unmatched to any gene: 2. In germline, CDR1 is SGHVS, CDR2 FNYEAQ. The CDR3 totals 15 residues. The CDR3 is CASSFRTSGEETQYF. CDR3 bases: TGTGCCAGCAGCTTCCGGACTAGCGGGGAAGAGACCCAGTACTTC.

This sequence joins TRBV7-6 and TRBJ2-1; D is unclear. The V and J ends lost 1 base and 2 bases respectively, with 3 bases between them. CDR1 SGHVS and CDR2 FNYEAQ come from the germline V gene. The CDR3 is 13 residues long. CDR3 in amino acids: CASSLVPYNEQFF. The CDR3 DNA sequence: TGTGCCAGCAGCTTAGTACCCTACAATGAGCAGTTCTTC.

The chain employs TRBV7-9 and TRBJ1-1; D perhaps matches TRBD1 (6 bases). The ends were cut back, 5 bases at V and 2 bases at J, with 15 bases in the middle. The CDR3 has 15 residues. Germline lookup yields CDR1 SEHNR and CDR2 FQNEAQ (reference sequence). The CDR3 DNA sequence: TGTGCCAGCAGCCAATCAGACAGGCTCAACACTGAAGCTTTCTTT. As protein: CASSQSDRLNTEAFF. Supplemented by reference TRBV7-9 and TRBJ1-1, the full variable domain reads DTGVSQNPRHKITKRGQNVTFRCDPISEHNRLYWYRQTLGQGPEFLTYFQNEAQLEKSRLLSDRFSAERPKGSFSTLEIQRTEQGDSAMYLCASSQSDRLNTEAFFGQGTRLTVV.

V gene TRBV18 combines with J gene TRBJ1-2, with TRBD1 matching over 7 bases. The CDR3 extends over 15 amino acids. CDR1 KGHSH and CDR2 LQKENI come from the germline V gene. V gave up 3 bases and J gave up 2 bases; unmatched junction bases: 6. For the CDR3, the DNA is TGTGCCAGCTCACCGAAAACGGGACAGAACTATGGCTACACCTTC. This gives the protein CASSPKTGQNYGYTF. The complete variable domain, with remaining parts taken from reference TRBV18 and TRBJ1-2, reads NAGVMQNPRHLVRRRGQEARLRCSPMKGHSHVYWYRQLPEEGLKFMVYLQKENIIDESGMPKERFSAEFPKEGPSILRIQQVVRGDSAAYFCASSPKTGQNYGYTFGSGTRLTVV.

The chain links TRBV19 to TRBJ2-5, with 8 bases fitting TRBD2. The end of the DNA fits TRBJ2-7 better, so the J call may be wrong. Per the germline V gene, CDR1 is LNHDA and CDR2 is SQIVND (reference sequence). The CDR3 is made up of 15 amino acids. CDR3 bases: TGTGCCAGTAGTACCCCCGGGAGGGGAGAATACGAGCAGTACTTC. This codes for CASSTPGRGEYEQYF.